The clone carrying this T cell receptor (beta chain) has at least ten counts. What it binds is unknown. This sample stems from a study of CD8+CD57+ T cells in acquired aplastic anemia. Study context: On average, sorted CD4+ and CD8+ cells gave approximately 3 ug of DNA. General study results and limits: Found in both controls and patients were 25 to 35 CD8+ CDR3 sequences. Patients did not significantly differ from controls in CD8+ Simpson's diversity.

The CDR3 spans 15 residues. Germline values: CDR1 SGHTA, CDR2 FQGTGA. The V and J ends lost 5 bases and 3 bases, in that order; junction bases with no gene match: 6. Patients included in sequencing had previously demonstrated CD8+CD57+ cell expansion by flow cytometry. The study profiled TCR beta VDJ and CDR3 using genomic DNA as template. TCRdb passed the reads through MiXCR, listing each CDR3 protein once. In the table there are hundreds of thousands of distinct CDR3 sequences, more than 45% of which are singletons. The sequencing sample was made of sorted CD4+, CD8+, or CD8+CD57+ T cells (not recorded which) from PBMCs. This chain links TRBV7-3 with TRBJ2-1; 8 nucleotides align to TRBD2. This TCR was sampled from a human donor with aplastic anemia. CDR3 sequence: CASSPLAGNYNEQFF. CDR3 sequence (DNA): TGTGCCAGCAGCCCATTAGCGGGGAACTACAATGAGCAGTTCTTC.